Here is one T cell receptor beta chain with its context. The antigen is not known. The data belong to a study of T cell responses to AZD1222 COVID-19 vaccine. General study results and limits: As reported, nearly half of all spike-specific TCRs target variant regions that are unmutated. Spike-specific TCR breadth and depth both grew after two AZD1222 doses. Repertoires were obtained only post-peak T cell response. Only five or six AZD1222 recipients were seropositive at baseline.

The method was immunoSEQ multiplex PCR; TCRdb's version includes in-frame clones alone and lacks a portion of them. Here the sample spans approximately 160,000 clones, 70% to 90% being singletons. The input for sequencing was peripheral blood, taken on day 0 of MenACWY control vaccination. The receptor was isolated from an adult in good health.

The chain's CDR3 is CATSSAGQGDYGYTF. DNA for the CDR3: TGTGCCACCAGTAGTGCGGGACAGGGAGACTATGGCTACACCTTC. The chain couples TRBV24-1 to TRBJ1-2, with TRBD1 matching over 9 bases. The germline CDR1 and CDR2 sequences are KGHDR and SFDVKD. V lost 6 bases to trimming and J lost 3 bases; unmatched junction nucleotides: 7. The CDR3 runs to 15 residues.